The following is a TCR beta chain sequence with its context. The data are from a study of blood T cell repertoires in COVID-19. Study information: The United States, Italy and Spain were the sources of the acute and convalescent COVID-19 samples.

The germline V and J ends were trimmed by 7 bases and 2 bases, with 14 bases remaining between them. This CDR3 spans 14 amino acids. Per germline, CDR1 LNHDA and CDR2 SQIVND (reference sequence). Using immunoSEQ multiplex PCR, the repertoire was profiled, and TCRdb retains in-frame clones only, with some absent. The sample shows roughly 200,000 clones, around 89% of them seen only once. Sequenced: PBMCs or T cells enriched from blood (not recorded which). The chain is built from TRBV19 and TRBJ1-1, with no clear D. The TCR sequence derives from a man aged 25 to 45 who had recovered from COVID-19. The CDR3 DNA reads as TGTGCCAGTAACCTGCCCGGGGTCAACACTGAAGCTTTCTTT. Translated, it gives CASNLPGVNTEAFF.